A selection of T cell receptor beta chains follows, all from one sample in a study of blood T cell repertoires in COVID-19. Clones were read by immunoSEQ multiplex PCR, and TCRdb kept only the in-frame ones, dropping some. The sample holds 300,000 to 450,000 clones, 85% seen once. The sequencing sample was made of peripheral blood. Every receptor here comes from a woman under 30 with acute or convalescent COVID-19. Both conserved end residues are part of each CDR3. Part of the rows lack a size; the others show once, few, many or a class for expanded clones.

>12|.|TRBV30
CAWSVQGKGYTF
>15|.|TRBV6-5
CASSRGPTSVGELFF
>17|.|TRBV4-2
CASSQPGLAGSSYEQYF
>13|many|TRBV27
CASKGAGRYGYTF
>16|.|TRBV4-1
CASSQHTTGVTYGYTF
>14|.|TRBV7-3
CASSEGLADYEQYF
>14|.|TRBV6-5
CASSYGEKSNGYTF
>14|.|TRBV19
CASSIAPVPYEQYF
>13|.|TRBV29-1
CSPWDSVGETQYF
>14|.|TRBV11-2
CASKLQGGVYEQYF
>16|.|TRBV5-4
CASSLDRARMNTEAFF
>16|.|TRBV9
CASSVAGGDRAHGYTF
>13|.|TRBV5-1
CASSLFTADTQYF
>13|.|TRBV2
CASSSGTYYGYTF
>13|.|TRBV24-1
CATSGGSYNEQFF
>11|.|TRBV15
CATSRVYEQYF
>14|.|TRBV18
CASSPSQALYGYTF
>13|once|TRBV29-1
CSVAINEVQPQHF
>15|.|TRBV21-1
CASSKPPGGSTEAFF
>12|.|TRBV5-6
CASSRNTGELFF
>13|.|TRBV7-3
CASSLTQGQGYTF
>13|.|TRBV12-3/TRBV12-4
CASSFGQDYGYTF
>15|.|TRBV2
CASNMGTGTTYEQYF
>16|.|TRBV30
CAWTVRDRGRGGELFF
>12|.|TRBV15
CATSRVREKLFF
>12|.|TRBV10-1
CASSERGYEQYF
>15|.|TRBV4-1
CASSQLAGAGYGYTF
>11|.|TRBV28
CASSSNTEAFF
>14|.|TRBV6-5
CASSYRTENYGYTF
>13|.|TRBV7-9
CASQDNPSYEQYF
>15|.|TRBV7-3
CASSLDRGIYNEQFF
>13|.|TRBV2
CASSRQGTYGYTF
>16|.|TRBV27
CASSPIDRGGSYEQYF
>16|.|TRBV11-2
CASSLAGTGGGDTIYF
>16|.|TRBV5-1
CASSLGIDRGITEAFF
>14|.|TRBV2
CASTGESLSYGYTF
>14|.|TRBV7-8
CASSLGQENNEQFF
>16|.|TRBV6-9
CASSPPQGPQDTEAFF
>15|.|TRBV5-6
CASSYQTGTTDTQYF
>18|.|TRBV27
CASSSPTRGGTGANVLTF
>16|.|TRBV3-1/TRBV3-2
CASSQTATGPGYGYTF
>13|.|TRBV12-3/TRBV12-4
CASSDGTADTIYF
>14|.|TRBV19
CASRDGGITTTQYF
>15|.|TRBV6-6
CASSYSGGFNYGYTF
>13|.|TRBV6-1
CASSEVAPDTQYF
>14|.|TRBV18
CASSRTTSGNEQYF
>13|.|TRBV27
CASSPSGSYGYTF
>16|.|TRBV28
CASSFFPSGQGEKLFF
>17|few|TRBV1
CTSSHPLRGGNTYEQYF
>15|many|TRBV3-1/TRBV3-2
CASSHPGQGTYGYTF
>14|.|TRBV4-1
CASSQKTQGETQYF
>13|once|TRBV11-1
CASSLDQGTEAFF
>14|.|TRBV5-1
CASSWTGGVGEAFF